The subject of this entry is one T cell receptor beta chain. This clonotype was seen a handful of times. What this receptor recognizes is not known. Within one base of it there is no much larger clone, and no base qualities were kept. The library was generated by 5' RACE. The sequencer listed for this sample is NextSeq 500. The TCR library protocol attached a unique molecular identifier to each TCR cDNA molecule to allow correction of PCR and sequencing errors. Processing in the source paper ran as follows. TCR identification, UMI-based error correction and CDR3 extraction were all carried out with Decombinator tools. Expanded TCRs were defined as those above a frequency of 2 per 1,000, corresponding to the top 1% of the tumor frequency distribution. Expanded tumor TCRs were classed as regional if statistically deemed absent (corrected P<0.05) from at least one tumor region, otherwise ubiquitous. Rényi diversity was computed with the R vegan package after subsampling each repertoire 100 times to 5,000 TCRs. To build CDR3 similarity networks, amino acid triplet string-kernel similarity was used, and CDR3s were connected when their pairwise similarity was above 0.82. Starting from the raw public reads, TCRdb applied fastp trimming at Q25, assembled clones with MiXCR and retained in-frame beta chains. A single entry per CDR3 protein holds the most common genes and DNA from its merged rows. TCRdb, not the original authors, processed these V and J calls. This sample lists 12,000 or so distinct CDR3 sequences; about 15% were detected once. The ten biggest clones cover 15% to 19% of the sample.

Between the V and J ends, shortened by 4 bases and 6 bases respectively, the junction contains 22 bases. Based on the germline V gene, the CDR1 and CDR2 sequences are SGHVS and FNYEAQ. From the cysteine up to the phenylalanine, the CDR3 has a length of 16 residues. Left in the record is the CDR3 DNA by itself, 48 bases read in frame from the first base. Reading the label with the study, this specimen's time point is: sample taken at primary tumor resection. Samples were obtained from fewer than 80 patients with early-stage, untreated non-small cell lung cancer from the lung TRACERx cohort. Whole RNA extracted from tumor and nontumor lung tissue, or from cryopreserved PBMC samples, was used for TCR sequencing without cell sorting. A patient was chosen for TCR sequencing only when enough RNA was available from at least two tumor regions. Before selection, tumor and adjacent nontumor lung specimens were reviewed by a lung pathologist.

The data belong to a study of spatial heterogeneity in lung cancer (dated by TCRdb to about 2019). Regarding the research as a whole: Beta-chain transcripts were consistently detected in greater numbers than alpha-chain transcripts, which likely reflects a higher abundance of beta-chain transcripts. In the raw uncorrected reads, each unique combination of TCR and UMI appeared more than ten times on average. At surgery, 220 tumor regions, around 65 matched nontumor lung samples and fewer than 60 PBMC samples were TCR-sequenced for both alpha and beta chains. In non-small cell lung cancer, the study made a quantitative comparison of TCR alpha and beta repertoires among multiple tumor regions, matched nontumor lung and blood. Nonsynonymous mutation counts, determined by whole-exome sequencing of tumor tissue, were related to features of the TCR repertoire. In tumor regions, TCR transcript counts showed a strong correlation with a T cell transcriptional module score derived from matched bulk RNA-seq.

Findings and caveats that apply to the study as a whole: Additional single-cell paired TCR alpha and beta sequencing was considered necessary to confirm, at a functional level, the hypothesis that regional TCRs recognize regional mutations. Estimated TCR-seq coverage of tumor T cells was only about 7.4% for alpha chains and 13% for beta chains. A correlation was observed between the number of expanded intratumoral alpha and beta TCRs and the tumor nonsynonymous mutation count. Counts of ubiquitous and regional expanded TCRs were found to correlate with counts of ubiquitous and regional nonsynonymous mutations, respectively.

The chain links TRBV7-6 with TRBJ2-7; a confident D gene designation cannot be given. Specimen: lung tumor tissue, collected at surgery. This clonotype was sampled from a male donor with early-stage non-small cell lung cancer. This receptor carries the CDR3 CASSSPARLLSGEQYF. DNA sequence: TGTGCCAGCAGCTCGCCAGCGCGACTCCTGTCGGGCGAGCAGTACTTC.